The rows below give T cell receptor beta chains drawn from one sample of a study of Ad26.COV2.S vaccination and SARS-CoV-2 variants. Generated by immunoSEQ multiplex PCR, the TCRdb table keeps only in-frame clones and is missing some. This sample has some 320,000 clones, with around four fifths found just once. This sample comprised peripheral blood, obtained in a trial of Ad26.COV2.S vaccine versus placebo. These receptors all come from a person aged 18 to 65 who received the Ad26.COV2.S COVID-19 vaccine or a placebo. Each CDR3 is given with its conserved first and last residue. A D gene is named only where the DNA matches it firmly. The size entry is marked missing in some rows and otherwise reads once, few, many or a size class.

clone size,CDR3 length,J gene,D gene,V gene,CDR3 DNA,CDR3 protein
-,16,TRBJ2-1,TRBD2,TRBV5-4,TGTGCCAGCAGCTTTACGACTAGCGGGGGGGCCGATGAGCAGTTCTTC,CASSFTTSGGADEQFF
-,17,TRBJ2-2,-,TRBV19,TGTGCCAGTAGTCAGTCATTTGCCTCCCCGAACACCGGGGAGCTGTTTTTT,CASSQSFASPNTGELFF
-,14,TRBJ2-7,-,TRBV6-1,TGTGCCAGCAGTGAAAGATTGACCCTACGAGAGCAGTACTTC,CASSERLTLREQYF
-,15,TRBJ1-1,-,TRBV18,TGTGCCAGCTCACCGTTCGGCGGGGAAGTAGCTGAAGCTTTCTTT,CASSPFGGEVAEAFF
-,13,TRBJ2-3,-,TRBV4-2,TGTGCCAGCAGCCAAGGTGGGCACGATACGCAGTATTTT,CASSQGGHDTQYF
-,17,TRBJ1-4,-,TRBV4-1,TGCGCCAGCAGCCGGGGAGGTGTTGTACAGACTAATGAAAAACTGTTTTTT,CASSRGGVVQTNEKLFF
few,17,TRBJ2-7,TRBD2,TRBV7-2,TGTGCCAGCAGCATCAGGCGGCCGGGACTAGTATCCCACGAGCAGTACTTC,CASSIRRPGLVSHEQYF
-,18,TRBJ2-2,TRBD1,TRBV27,TGTGCCAGCAGTTTGTGGGTCCCGGGACAGGGGAATACCGGGGAGCTGTTTTTT,CASSLWVPGQGNTGELFF
-,13,TRBJ2-3,-,TRBV6-5,TGTGCCACCAGGGTGGGGGGCACAGATACGCAGTATTTT,CATRVGGTDTQYF
-,15,TRBJ2-3,-,TRBV7-3,TGTGCCAGCAGCCCCCAGGGACGTAACACAGATACGCAGTATTTT,CASSPQGRNTDTQYF
-,16,TRBJ1-1,-,TRBV6-5,TGTGCCAGCAGTTACTCTATGAGACACAGGGACACTGAAGCTTTCTTT,CASSYSMRHRDTEAFF
-,16,TRBJ2-2,TRBD2,TRBV25-1,TGTGCCAGCAGTGATTCCCAGCGGGGGGAATCCGGGGAGCTGTTTTTT,CASSDSQRGESGELFF
-,16,TRBJ2-7,TRBD2,TRBV20-1,TGCAGTGCTAGTTCGGGGGGGACTAGCGGGGGCCCCATACAGTACTTC,CSASSGGTSGGPIQYF
-,14,TRBJ1-1,TRBD1,TRBV28,TGTGCCAGCAGTCAGACAGGGGGAGACACTGAAGCTTTCTTT,CASSQTGGDTEAFF
-,14,TRBJ1-1,-,TRBV7-2,TGTGCCAGCAGCTTAGTAGGCAGGGGCACTGAAGCTTTCTTT,CASSLVGRGTEAFF
-,15,TRBJ2-3,TRBD1,TRBV5-6,TGTGCCAGCAGCTTGGGTACAGGGGGCGCAGATACGCAGTATTTT,CASSLGTGGADTQYF
-,14,TRBJ2-3,TRBD2,TRBV29-1,TGCAGCTTTCATAGCGGGGGCAACACAGATACGCAGTATTTT,CSFHSGGNTDTQYF